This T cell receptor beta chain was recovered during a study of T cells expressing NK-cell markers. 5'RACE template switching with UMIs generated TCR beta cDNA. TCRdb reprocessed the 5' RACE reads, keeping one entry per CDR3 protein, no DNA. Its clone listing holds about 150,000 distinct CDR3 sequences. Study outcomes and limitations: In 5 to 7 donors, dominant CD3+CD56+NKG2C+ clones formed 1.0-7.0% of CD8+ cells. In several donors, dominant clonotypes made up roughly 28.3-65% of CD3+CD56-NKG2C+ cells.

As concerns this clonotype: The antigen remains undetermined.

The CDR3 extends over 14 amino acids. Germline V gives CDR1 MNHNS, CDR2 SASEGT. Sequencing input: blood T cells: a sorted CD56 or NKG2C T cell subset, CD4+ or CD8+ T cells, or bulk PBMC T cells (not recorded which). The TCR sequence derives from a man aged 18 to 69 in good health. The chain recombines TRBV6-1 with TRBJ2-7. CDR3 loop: CASRTRTSAYEQYF.